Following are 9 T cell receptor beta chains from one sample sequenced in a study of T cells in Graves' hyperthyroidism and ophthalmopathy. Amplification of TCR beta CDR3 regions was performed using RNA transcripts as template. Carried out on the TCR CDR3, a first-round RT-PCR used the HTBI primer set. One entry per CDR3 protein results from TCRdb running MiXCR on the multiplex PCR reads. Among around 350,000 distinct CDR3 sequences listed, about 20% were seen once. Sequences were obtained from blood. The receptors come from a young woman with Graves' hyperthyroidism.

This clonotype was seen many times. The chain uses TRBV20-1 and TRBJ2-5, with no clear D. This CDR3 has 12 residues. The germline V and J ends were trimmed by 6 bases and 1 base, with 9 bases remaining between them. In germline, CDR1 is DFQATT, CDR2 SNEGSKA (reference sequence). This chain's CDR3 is CSAKALQETQYF. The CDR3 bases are TGCAGTGCAAAGGCCCTCCAAGAGACCCAGTACTTC.

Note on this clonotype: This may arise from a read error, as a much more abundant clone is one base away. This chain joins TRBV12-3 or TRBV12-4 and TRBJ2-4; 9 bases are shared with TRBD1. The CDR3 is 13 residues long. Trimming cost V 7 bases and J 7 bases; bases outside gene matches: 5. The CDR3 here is CASKQGAWNIQYF. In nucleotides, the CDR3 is TGTGCCAGCAAACAGGGGGCCTGGAACATTCAGTACTTC.

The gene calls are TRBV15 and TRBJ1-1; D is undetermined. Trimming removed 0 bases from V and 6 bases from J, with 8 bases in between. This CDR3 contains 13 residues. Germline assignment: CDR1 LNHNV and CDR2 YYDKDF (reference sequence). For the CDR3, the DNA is TGTGCCACCAGCAGAGACCCTTCCGCTGAAGCTTTCTTT. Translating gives CATSRDPSAEAFF.

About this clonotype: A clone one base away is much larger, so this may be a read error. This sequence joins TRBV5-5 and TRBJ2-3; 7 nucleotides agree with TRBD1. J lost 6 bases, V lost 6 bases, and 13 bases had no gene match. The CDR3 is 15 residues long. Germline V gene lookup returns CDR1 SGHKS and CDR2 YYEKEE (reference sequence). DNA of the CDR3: TGTGCCAGCACCACGACAGGGCGAAGGGCTGATACGCAGTATTTT. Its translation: CASTTTGRRADTQYF.

The CDR3 DNA reads TGCAGTGCTAGAGATTGGAACGAGCAGTACTTC. Translated, it gives CSARDWNEQYF. This rearrangement joins TRBV20-1 to TRBJ2-7; D ambiguous. This CDR3 contains 11 residues. Germline V CDR1 and CDR2: DFQATT, SNEGSKA (reference sequence). Between the trimmed V and J ends, which lost 0 bases and 5 bases, there was a span of 5 bases.

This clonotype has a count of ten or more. The CDR3 region is CASSQGRRTGDEQYF. CDR3 sequence (DNA): TGTGCCAGCAGCCAAGGTAGAAGGACAGGGGACGAGCAGTACTTC. J is TRBJ2-7 and V is TRBV4-2; 9 positions agree with TRBD1. V lost 1 base and J lost 5; bases outside the gene matches: 6. This CDR3 is built from 15 residues. Germline CDR1 is LGHNA and CDR2 is YNFKEQ.

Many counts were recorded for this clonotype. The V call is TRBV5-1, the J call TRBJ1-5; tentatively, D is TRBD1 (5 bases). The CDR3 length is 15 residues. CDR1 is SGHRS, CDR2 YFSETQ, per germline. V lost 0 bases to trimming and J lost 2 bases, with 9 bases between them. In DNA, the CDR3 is TGCGCCAGCAGCTTGGGCGCGGGGGGCAATCAGCCCCAGCATTTT. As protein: CASSLGAGGNQPQHF.

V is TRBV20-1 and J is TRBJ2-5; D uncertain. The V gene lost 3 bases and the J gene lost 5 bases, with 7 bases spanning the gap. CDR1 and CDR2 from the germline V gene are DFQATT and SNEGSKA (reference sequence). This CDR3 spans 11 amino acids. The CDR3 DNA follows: TGCAGTGCTAGTACCGGGGAGACCCAGTACTTC. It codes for CSASTGETQYF.

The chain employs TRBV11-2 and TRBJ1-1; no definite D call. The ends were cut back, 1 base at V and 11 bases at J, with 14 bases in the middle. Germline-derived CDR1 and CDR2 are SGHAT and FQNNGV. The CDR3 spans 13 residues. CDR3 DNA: TGTGCCAGCAGCTTAGCTTGGGCCGTTGCCGCTTTCTTT. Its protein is CASSLAWAVAAFF.